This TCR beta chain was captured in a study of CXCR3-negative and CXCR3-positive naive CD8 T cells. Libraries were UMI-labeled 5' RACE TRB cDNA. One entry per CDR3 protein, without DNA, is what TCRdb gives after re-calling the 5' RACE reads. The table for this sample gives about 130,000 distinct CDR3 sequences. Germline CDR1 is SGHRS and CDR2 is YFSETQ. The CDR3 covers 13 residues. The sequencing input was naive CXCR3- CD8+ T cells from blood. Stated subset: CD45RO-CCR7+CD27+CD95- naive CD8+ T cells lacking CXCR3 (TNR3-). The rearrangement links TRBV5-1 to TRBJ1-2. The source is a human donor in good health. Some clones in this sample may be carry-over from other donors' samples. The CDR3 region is CASSYGADYGYTF.